Listed here are 8 T cell receptor beta chains from one sample, sequenced in a study of T cell repertoires in cytomegalovirus infection (dated by TCRdb to about 2019). The instrument given in TCRdb is Illumina HiSeq 1500. TCRdb passed the public sequencing reads through fastp at Q25 and MiXCR, retaining productive beta sequences. Every entry covers one CDR3 protein and lists the most common genes and DNA from its rows. The sample table holds 250,000 or so distinct CDR3 sequences, of which over 15% were seen once. Of the sample, approximately 51% falls within the top ten clones. Source material: CD8+ T cells from PBMCs. The receptors here all came from a human donor in good health (CMV status not recorded). Some clones in this sample may be carry-over from other donors' samples.

The table lists this clonotype with a few counts. CDR3 in DNA: TGTGCCACCAGTGACCTTGACAGGTCCGACACCGGGGAGCTGTTTTTT. Translation: CATSDLDRSDTGELFF. This chain links TRBV24-1 with TRBJ2-2; tentatively, D is TRBD1 (6 bases). V was cut by 4 bases and J by 3 bases, with 14 bases left in between. Looked up from germline, CDR1 is KGHDR and CDR2 is SFDVKD. The CDR3 is 16 amino acids.

J is TRBJ1-1 and V is TRBV7-9; maybe TRBD1 (6 bases). The CDR3 loop spans 15 amino acids. Per the germline V gene, CDR1 is SEHNR and CDR2 is FQNEAQ (reference sequence). Trimming took 5 bases from V and 4 from J, leaving 17 bases between them. This CDR3 is CASSPGQLPSTEAFF. CDR3 sequence (DNA): TGTGCCAGCAGCCCTGGACAGCTTCCTAGCACTGAAGCTTTCTTT.

Many counts were recorded for this clonotype. The chain uses TRBV7-2 and TRBJ2-7; the D gene is possibly TRBD1 (5 bases). Trimming stripped 1 base from V and 6 bases from J, with 16 bases between. This CDR3 is built from 15 residues. Germline CDR1 SGHTA, CDR2 FQGNSA. The DNA of the CDR3 is TGTGCCAGCAGCTTAGGGTCGAAGGGGATATTCGAGCAGTACTTC. Amino acid sequence: CASSLGSKGIFEQYF.

This clonotype was found many times. V gene TRBV11-2 combines with J gene TRBJ2-1, with no clear D. This CDR3 comprises 16 residues. From germline, CDR1 is SGHAT and CDR2 FQNNGV. The V and J ends lost 1 base and 6 bases respectively, with 16 bases between them. CDR3 loop: CASSLGSGLGGNEQFF. CDR3 sequence (DNA): TGTGCCAGCAGCTTAGGCTCAGGTTTGGGTGGCAATGAGCAGTTCTTC.

The chain has TRBV10-3 and TRBJ2-7; possibly TRBD2 for D (5 bases). Trimming removed 3 bases at V and 3 bases at J, with 12 bases between. The CDR3 runs to 14 residues. CDR1 and CDR2 (germline): ENHRY, SYGVKD. This chain's CDR3 is CAISDEGSVYEQYF. The CDR3 DNA is TGTGCCATCAGTGACGAGGGATCGGTCTACGAGCAGTACTTC.

The table lists this clonotype with many counts. This rearrangement joins TRBV6-1 to TRBJ2-6; 10 bases agree with TRBD1. J gave up 3 bases and V 6 bases, and 11 bases lay outside the gene matches. Germline lookup yields CDR1 MNHNS and CDR2 SASEGT. The CDR3 spans 18 residues. CDR3 amino acids: CASRRGTGAYLGANVLTF. The CDR3 nucleotides are TGTGCCAGCAGACGAGGGACAGGGGCATACCTTGGGGCCAACGTCCTGACTTTC.

This chain connects TRBV6-1 to TRBJ2-3; D is undetermined. V was pared by 5 bases and J by 2 bases, with 11 bases between. Looked up from germline, CDR1 is MNHNS and CDR2 is SASEGT. The CDR3 has 14 residues. DNA of the CDR3: TGTGCCAGCAGTTATGGGCCTAACACAGATACGCAGTATTTT. Encoded protein: CASSYGPNTDTQYF.

The chain employs TRBV20-1 and TRBJ1-2; no firm D call. The V end was cut by 3 bases, the J end by 3 bases, with 17 bases between. The CDR3 sequence is 15 residues long. The germline CDR1 and CDR2 sequences are DFQATT and SNEGSKA (reference sequence). The CDR3 DNA sequence: TGCAGTGCTAGGCGAATCCGGCAGAGCCACTATGGCTACACCTTC. The encoded protein is CSARRIRQSHYGYTF.